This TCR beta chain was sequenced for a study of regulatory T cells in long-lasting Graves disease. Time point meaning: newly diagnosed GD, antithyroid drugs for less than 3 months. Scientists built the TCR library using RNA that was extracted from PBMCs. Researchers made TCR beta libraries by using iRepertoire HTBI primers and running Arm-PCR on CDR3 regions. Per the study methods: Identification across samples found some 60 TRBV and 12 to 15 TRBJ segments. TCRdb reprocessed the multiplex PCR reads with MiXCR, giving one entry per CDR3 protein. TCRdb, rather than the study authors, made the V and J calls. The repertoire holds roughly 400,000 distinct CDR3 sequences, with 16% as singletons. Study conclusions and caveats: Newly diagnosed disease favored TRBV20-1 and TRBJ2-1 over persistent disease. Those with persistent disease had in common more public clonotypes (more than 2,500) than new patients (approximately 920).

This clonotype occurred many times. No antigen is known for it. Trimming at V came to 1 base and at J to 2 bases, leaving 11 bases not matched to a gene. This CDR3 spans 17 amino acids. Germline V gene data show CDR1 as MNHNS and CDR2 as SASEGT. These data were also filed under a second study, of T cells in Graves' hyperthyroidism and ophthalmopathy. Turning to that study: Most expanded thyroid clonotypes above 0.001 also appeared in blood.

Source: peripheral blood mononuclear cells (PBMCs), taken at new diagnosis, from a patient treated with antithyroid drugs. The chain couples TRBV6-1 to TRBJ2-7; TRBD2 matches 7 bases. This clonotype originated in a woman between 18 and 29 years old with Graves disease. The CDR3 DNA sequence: TGTGCCAGCAGTGAAGGACCCTCGGGGAGGGACGCCTACGAGCAGTACTTC. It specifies CASSEGPSGRDAYEQYF.